Reported below is one T cell receptor beta chain. Antigen unknown. The sample comes from a study of T cells in Graves' hyperthyroidism and ophthalmopathy. Study-wide findings and caveats: Separation of ophthalmopathy from stable hyperthyroidism was achieved by a 13 V-J model. The model's output predicted ophthalmopathy at a median of about 6.5 months prior to onset. In the blood, most expanded thyroid clonotypes above 0.001 appeared as well.

Exclusion followed for patients with uncontrolled infection, other autoimmune disease, pregnancy or lactation. CDR1 is DFQATT, CDR2 SNEGSKA, per germline (reference sequence). CDR3 size: 16 residues. Trimming took 6 bases from V and 5 from J; bases not matched to a gene: 19. RNA transcripts yielded amplified TCR beta CDR3 regions. Carried out on the TCR CDR3, a first-round RT-PCR used the HTBI primer set. TCRdb processed the multiplex PCR reads anew with MiXCR; each CDR3 protein has one entry. Among 750,000 to 900,000 distinct CDR3 sequences, 38% were seen once, and the ten largest hold about 8.9%. The receptor was derived from a man aged 18 to 35 with Graves' hyperthyroidism. Source material: blood. The genes are TRBV20-1 and TRBJ2-7; 7 nucleotides agree with TRBD1. Written as DNA, the CDR3 is TGCAGTGCCAGCAGCTCCGAGACAGGGATACCTAACGAGCAGTACTTC. Its protein is CSASSSETGIPNEQYF.